Listed below are T cell receptor beta chains from one sample, sequenced in a study of T cells in Graves' hyperthyroidism and ophthalmopathy. TCRdb itself ran the multiplex PCR reads through MiXCR, one entry per CDR3 protein. The table has roughly 500,000 distinct CDR3 sequences, approximately 48% seen once. The sequenced material came from peripheral blood or thyroid tissue (not recorded which). Receptors originate from an adult woman with Graves' disease, either hyperthyroidism or ophthalmopathy (not recorded which). Each CDR3 is given with its conserved first and last residue. D genes are given only for firm matches. Size values are once, few and many counts, or a class for expanded clones, and some rows have none.

clone_size: .
v_call: TRBV20-1
d_call: .
j_call: TRBJ1-3
cdr3_nt: TGCAGTGCTAGTTCCGGGCCGGGCTCTGGAAACACCATATATTTT
cdr3_aa: CSASSGPGSGNTIYF

clone_size: many
v_call: TRBV7-9
d_call: .
j_call: TRBJ1-1
cdr3_nt: TGTGCCAGCACCACTCGAGGGGGCACTGAAGCTTTCTTT
cdr3_aa: CASTTRGGTEAFF

clone_size: .
v_call: TRBV19
d_call: TRBD2
j_call: TRBJ2-2
cdr3_nt: TGTGCCAGTAGTCTACGGACTAGCGGGAGGGGAACGAACACCGGGGAGCTGTTTTTT
cdr3_aa: CASSLRTSGRGTNTGELFF

clone_size: .
v_call: TRBV7-9
d_call: TRBD1
j_call: TRBJ2-7
cdr3_nt: TGTGCCAGCAGCTCGCGTCGACAGGGATCCTACGAGCAGTACTTC
cdr3_aa: CASSSRRQGSYEQYF

clone_size: few
v_call: TRBV20-1
d_call: TRBD2
j_call: TRBJ2-7
cdr3_nt: TGCAGTGCTACGCGGACTAGCGGGGTCTCCTACGAGCAGTACTTC
cdr3_aa: CSATRTSGVSYEQYF

clone_size: .
v_call: TRBV20-1
d_call: TRBD1
j_call: TRBJ1-5
cdr3_nt: TGCAGTGCAATCCGGGACAGCTCCCCCAATCAGCCCCAGCATTTT
cdr3_aa: CSAIRDSSPNQPQHF

clone_size: .
v_call: TRBV2
d_call: .
j_call: TRBJ2-7
cdr3_nt: TGTGCCAGCGTCGGCGGCCGCTCCTACGAGCAGTACTTC
cdr3_aa: CASVGGRSYEQYF

clone_size: .
v_call: TRBV5-1
d_call: .
j_call: TRBJ2-2
cdr3_nt: TGCGCCAGCAGCCCTAAGGCCACCGGGGAGCTGTTTTTT
cdr3_aa: CASSPKATGELFF

clone_size: few
v_call: TRBV2
d_call: .
j_call: TRBJ1-1
cdr3_nt: TGTGCCAGCAGTCAGACAAGGAACACTGAAGCTTTCTTT
cdr3_aa: CASSQTRNTEAFF

clone_size: .
v_call: TRBV25-1
d_call: .
j_call: TRBJ2-7
cdr3_nt: TGTGCCAGCAGTGTTTCGACCGCGAACTACGAGCAGTACTTC
cdr3_aa: CASSVSTANYEQYF

clone_size: .
v_call: TRBV7-2
d_call: TRBD1
j_call: TRBJ1-5
cdr3_nt: TGTGCCAGCAGCTTAGCGGACAGGGGGCCTTTTCAGCCCCAGCATTTT
cdr3_aa: CASSLADRGPFQPQHF

clone_size: .
v_call: TRBV24-1
d_call: .
j_call: TRBJ2-7
cdr3_nt: TGTGCCACCAGTGAAGACGGTAACTACGAGCAGTACTTC
cdr3_aa: CATSEDGNYEQYF

clone_size: many
v_call: TRBV2
d_call: .
j_call: TRBJ1-3
cdr3_nt: TGTGCCAGCAGTGGCAGGGGCCGCGGAGGAAACACCATATATTTT
cdr3_aa: CASSGRGRGGNTIYF

clone_size: few
v_call: TRBV2
d_call: .
j_call: TRBJ1-1
cdr3_nt: TGTGCCAGGCAGGGTAGACGACAGAACACTGAAGCTTTCTTT
cdr3_aa: CARQGRRQNTEAFF

clone_size: .
v_call: TRBV7-9
d_call: .
j_call: TRBJ2-7
cdr3_nt: TGTGCCAGCAGTCATCAGGGACATACCTACGAGCAGTACTTC
cdr3_aa: CASSHQGHTYEQYF

clone_size: .
v_call: TRBV6-5
d_call: .
j_call: TRBJ2-2
cdr3_nt: TGTGCCAGCCGGAAACTACAGGGTGGGGCCGGGGAGCTGTTTTTT
cdr3_aa: CASRKLQGGAGELFF

clone_size: .
v_call: TRBV7-9
d_call: .
j_call: TRBJ2-7
cdr3_nt: TGTGCCAGCAGGGGGGGTTCTGACGAGCAGTACTTC
cdr3_aa: CASRGGSDEQYF

clone_size: .
v_call: TRBV10-2
d_call: .
j_call: TRBJ2-5
cdr3_nt: .
cdr3_aa: CASSFYICSASRTRRGETQYF

clone_size: few
v_call: TRBV20-1
d_call: .
j_call: TRBJ1-3
cdr3_nt: TGCAGTGCTCGGAGGGGAGGCTCTGGAAACACCATATATTTT
cdr3_aa: CSARRGGSGNTIYF

clone_size: many
v_call: TRBV20-1
d_call: .
j_call: TRBJ2-5
cdr3_nt: TGCAGTGCTGCCACCCCCCAAGAGACCCAGTACTTC
cdr3_aa: CSAATPQETQYF

clone_size: many
v_call: TRBV11-2
d_call: .
j_call: TRBJ1-6
cdr3_nt: TGTGCCAGCAGCCCCCGGTCAGAATCACCCCTCCACTTT
cdr3_aa: CASSPRSESPLHF

clone_size: many
v_call: TRBV12-3/TRBV12-4
d_call: .
j_call: TRBJ1-1
cdr3_nt: TGTGCCAGCAGTCGCCTGGGGAGACCCACTGAAGCTTTCTTT
cdr3_aa: CASSRLGRPTEAFF

clone_size: few
v_call: TRBV20-1
d_call: .
j_call: TRBJ2-2
cdr3_nt: TGCAGTGCTAGAGTAGGGGGTACAGGGGAGCTGTTTTTT
cdr3_aa: CSARVGGTGELFF

clone_size: .
v_call: TRBV5-1
d_call: TRBD2
j_call: TRBJ2-3
cdr3_nt: TGCGCCAGCAGCTCCAATTCTCTAGCGGGAGGGCCGCGAGGTACGCAGTATTTT
cdr3_aa: CASSSNSLAGGPRGTQYF

clone_size: once
v_call: TRBV6-1
d_call: TRBD1
j_call: TRBJ1-1
cdr3_nt: TGTGCCAGCAGCCGTCCCGGGACAGGGCCGAATACTGAAGCTTTCTTT
cdr3_aa: CASSRPGTGPNTEAFF

clone_size: .
v_call: TRBV30
d_call: TRBD1
j_call: TRBJ1-2
cdr3_nt: TGTGCCTGGAGTGTAGGGGGACAGGGGACCTATGGCTACACCTTC
cdr3_aa: CAWSVGGQGTYGYTF

clone_size: many
v_call: TRBV7-3
d_call: TRBD2
j_call: TRBJ2-7
cdr3_nt: TGTGCCAGCAGCTTAAGACGGCGGGAGAGCCGCCCCTTCTACGAGCAGTACTTC
cdr3_aa: CASSLRRRESRPFYEQYF

clone_size: .
v_call: TRBV4-2
d_call: .
j_call: TRBJ2-7
cdr3_nt: TGTGCCAGCAGCTTAAACCCCGGACCAGCCTACGAGCAGTACTTC
cdr3_aa: CASSLNPGPAYEQYF

clone_size: many
v_call: TRBV4-1
d_call: TRBD1
j_call: TRBJ2-2
cdr3_nt: TGCGCCAGCAGCCAAGACGGACAGGGGGTAAACACCGGGGAGCTGTTTTTT
cdr3_aa: CASSQDGQGVNTGELFF

clone_size: .
v_call: TRBV7-8
d_call: .
j_call: TRBJ1-3
cdr3_nt: TGTGCCAGCAGCCCTAGGTCTAGCACAGGGTCTGCAAACACCATATATTTT
cdr3_aa: CASSPRSSTGSANTIYF

clone_size: many
v_call: TRBV11-3
d_call: TRBD1
j_call: TRBJ2-5
cdr3_nt: TGTGCCAGCAGCTTCGACAGGGTCGGGGAGACCCAGTACTTC
cdr3_aa: CASSFDRVGETQYF

clone_size: .
v_call: TRBV20-1
d_call: .
j_call: TRBJ2-5
cdr3_nt: TGCAGTGCTAGAGTTGAGGGCAGCGAAATGACCCAGTACTTC
cdr3_aa: CSARVEGSEMTQYF

clone_size: .
v_call: TRBV5-1
d_call: .
j_call: TRBJ2-7
cdr3_nt: TGCGCCAGCAGCTTGTTTGACTACTCCTACGAGCAGTACTTC
cdr3_aa: CASSLFDYSYEQYF

clone_size: many
v_call: TRBV5-8
d_call: .
j_call: TRBJ2-6
cdr3_nt: TGTGCCAGCAGCTTGTCCCTGACTATCACTTTC
cdr3_aa: CASSLSLTITF

clone_size: .
v_call: TRBV10-3
d_call: .
j_call: TRBJ2-7
cdr3_nt: TGTGCCATCAGTGAGCCGGGCAAAGGGTCCTACGAGCAGTACTTC
cdr3_aa: CAISEPGKGSYEQYF

clone_size: many
v_call: TRBV2
d_call: .
j_call: TRBJ2-6
cdr3_nt: TGTGCCAGCCTTTGGCGTCCCTCTGGGGCCAACGTCCTGACTTTC
cdr3_aa: CASLWRPSGANVLTF

clone_size: .
v_call: TRBV7-9
d_call: .
j_call: TRBJ1-4
cdr3_nt: TGTGCCAGCAGCGATATACTGTTTTTT
cdr3_aa: CASSDILFF

clone_size: .
v_call: TRBV7-9
d_call: .
j_call: TRBJ2-5
cdr3_nt: TGTGCCAGCAGCTTAGCGGCCGGGGCTATCGGGACCCAGTACTTC
cdr3_aa: CASSLAAGAIGTQYF